This T cell receptor (beta chain) stems from a study of blood T cell repertoires in COVID-19 (TCRdb year 2020). Regarding the research as a whole: Samples from collaborators originated in the United States, Italy and Spain and spanned both the acute and convalescent phases of COVID-19. Where available, HLA class I and class II types were obtained from metadata supplied by the sample provider rather than from assay-based typing. The prospective study material was composed of cDNA or gDNA derived from T cells, B-cell-depleted T cells, or PBMCs. A de-identified subject ID, COVID-19 status, age in years and sex were almost always included in the sample metadata. The samples were drawn from the first 160 participants of the ongoing ImmuneRACE study and from some 1,300 subjects provided by 6 global collaborators. Subjects who had been exposed to COVID-19, were actively infected with it, or had recovered from it provided the deeply sampled blood TCRbeta repertoires that made up the dataset. A freely available public database, intended as a resource for researchers studying the immune response to SARS-CoV-2, is where the repertoires were released.

As to this clone: Its antigen is unknown. No much larger clone exists at a distance of one base, and base qualities are not known.

The CDR3 has 14 amino acids, counting the end cysteine and phenylalanine. Only the CDR3 DNA stays, 42 bases, in frame from base 1. Sequences SGHDT (CDR1) and YYEEEE (CDR2) are obtained from the germline V gene. At the junction V is shortened by 3 bases and J by 4 bases, with 10 bases in between. At one collaborating source in Seattle, patients were enrolled during active infection and were followed longitudinally through the course of disease. Each collaborating institution followed its own protocols to collect whole blood in K2EDTA tubes. For TCRbeta analysis, collaborator samples were shipped as frozen whole blood, as isolated PBMCs, or as DNA extracted from either sample type. The immunoSEQ Assay, a bias-controlled multiplex PCR, was used to amplify TCRbeta CDR3 regions from genomic DNA. As for the authors' bioinformatics: Nucleated cell counts per sample were estimated from amplification of reference gene primers within the assay. To quantify the absolute abundance of each unique TCRbeta CDR3 rearrangement, sequence reads were collapsed and filtered. For each sample, productive Simpson clonality was calculated as the square root of Simpson's diversity index over productive rearrangements. TCRdb retrieved this table from immuneACCESS and kept in-frame rearrangements only. Not all clones are present; in checked studies, unresolved V genes account for under half, and no reason is known for the remainder. V, J and clone size are taken as reported in that table, and D and trimming were inferred from the DNA itself. The sample profile shows about 350,000 clones; approximately 86% of them were found once. About 7.6% of the sample goes to the ten largest clones.

The paper's findings and limits, for the study overall: The quantity of clinical and demographic metadata differed by source and by participant and was supplied without curation.

The sample was peripheral blood. Rearrangement joined TRBV5-6 to TRBJ1-4, and perhaps TRBD1 as D gene, on 6 matching bases. This TCR came from a woman in her sixties or seventies with COVID-19, enrolled during active disease. The CDR3 reads CASSSQGLNEKLFF. The nucleotide sequence is given as TGTGCCAGCAGCTCACAGGGCCTTAATGAAAAACTGTTTTTT.